This TCR beta chain derives from a study of graft-versus-host responses after intestinal transplantation. With respect to this clone: Its antigen is undetermined.

The V gene lost 4 bases and the J gene lost 0 bases, with 11 bases spanning the gap. The CDR3 totals 15 residues. Per germline, CDR1 MGHDK and CDR2 SYGVNS. Study-wide findings and caveats: In recipient marrow, GvH clones were found, and some appeared first in ileum or blood.

Generated by immunoSEQ multiplex PCR, the TCRdb table keeps only in-frame clones and is missing some. This table holds 140,000 or so clones, about 93% found once. The rearrangement links TRBV25-1 to TRBJ2-3; no reliable D call. The sample in question was unstimulated CD4+ T cells sorted from spleen or lymph node cells, obtained before intestinal transplant. This receptor was obtained from a human donor who received an intestinal transplant. In nucleotides, the CDR3 is TGTGCCAGCAGTGTATCGGCCCTAAGCACAGATACGCAGTATTTT. This translates into CASSVSALSTDTQYF.